The clone carrying this T cell receptor (beta chain) was seen more than once but under ten times. The source of the sample is a study of T-cell reconstitution after alpha-beta-depleted transplantation in children. V shed 1 base and J shed 2 bases, with 10 bases lying between them. The CDR3 runs to 14 residues. Germline values: CDR1 SGHRS, CDR2 YFSETQ. The TCRbeta library incorporated unique molecular identifiers. TCRdb processed the PCR reads anew with MiXCR; each CDR3 protein has one entry. In the table there are around 680,000 distinct CDR3 sequences, roughly 15% of which are singletons. The chain combines TRBV5-1 with TRBJ2-7; D not resolved. The source is a human donor who donated a stem cell graft to a child with acute myeloid leukemia. The specimen was PBMCs from the stem cell graft donor, collected from the stem cell graft. For the CDR3, the DNA is TGCGCCAGCAGCTTGTCGCCGAGTCCCTACGAGCAGTACTTC. Amino acids: CASSLSPSPYEQYF.